The 11 T cell receptor beta chains presented below share a single source sample, sequenced in a study of T cell repertoires in cytomegalovirus infection. TCRdb re-called the reads with MiXCR, one entry per CDR3 protein. The sample lists about 700,000 distinct CDR3 sequences, around 35% occurring once. These receptors' antigens are unknown. The sample consisted of cultured PBMCs, taken from culture after CMV antigen stimulation. These receptors were taken from a human donor in good health (CMV status not recorded). Some clones in this sample may be carry-over from other donors' samples.

There are many counts of this clonotype. This chain connects TRBV7-2 to TRBJ2-1; a weak D match, TRBD2 (6 bases). This CDR3 has 15 residues. Trimming removed 4 bases from V and 9 bases from J, with 19 bases in between. CDR1 is SGHTA, CDR2 FQGNSA, per germline. CDR3 in amino acids: CASSSRGLGMTEQFF. The CDR3 DNA reads TGTGCCAGCAGCTCCCGGGGACTGGGGATGACTGAGCAGTTCTTC.

This chain connects TRBV18 to TRBJ1-1, with 11 bases that match TRBD1. With V trimmed by 6 bases and J by 11 bases, 11 bases remained unmatched. CDR3 length: 14 amino acids. Germline V lookup: CDR1 KGHSH, CDR2 LQKENI. The CDR3 is CASSPDRGPVGAFF. DNA for the CDR3: TGTGCCAGCTCGCCGGACAGGGGGCCAGTCGGCGCTTTCTTT.

The chain joins TRBV28 to TRBJ2-7; the match to TRBD2 covers 9 bases. Germline-derived CDR1 and CDR2 are MDHEN and SYDVKM. This CDR3 is built from 16 residues. After removal of 4 bases from V and 2 bases from J, the junction contained 9 bases not matched to a gene. The CDR3 is CASSSWTAGGTYEQYF. DNA of the CDR3: TGTGCCAGCAGTTCCTGGACAGCGGGGGGCACCTACGAGCAGTACTTC.

The CDR3 nucleotides read TGTGCCAGCAGCTTGGAGCCGACAGGGGGAGAAGAAAAACTGTTTTTT. Translating it yields CASSLEPTGGEEKLFF. The chain has TRBV5-4 and TRBJ1-4, with 9 nucleotides matching TRBD1. Losses at the gene ends were 0 bases for V and 8 bases for J; bases not matched to a gene: 8. Germline V lookup: CDR1 SGHNT, CDR2 YYREEE (reference sequence). CDR3 length: 16 amino acids.

The gene calls are TRBV6-1 and TRBJ1-3; weak D call: TRBD1 (6 bases). Trimming pared 7 bases from V and 15 bases from J, leaving 16 bases between. Germline assignment: CDR1 MNHNS and CDR2 SASEGT. This CDR3 has 11 residues. CDR3 protein: CASTKTGAKYF. CDR3 nucleotide sequence: TGTGCCAGCACCAAGACAGGCGCCAAATATTTT.

This clonotype was seen a few times. The chain couples TRBV10-2 to TRBJ2-3, with TRBD2 matching over 9 bases. The CDR3 has 15 residues. Germline CDR1 and CDR2: WSHSY and SAAADI. V lost 8 bases and J lost 6; bases outside the gene matches: 12. CDR3 bases: TGCGCCAGCCGGGGGGGGCGGGAGGGCCCGGATACGCAGTATTTT. Encoded protein: CASRGGREGPDTQYF.

The rearrangement joins TRBV7-9 to TRBJ2-3; TRBD1 matches at 7 bases. Trimming removed 4 bases from V and 6 bases from J; junction bases left unmatched: 13. The CDR3 consists of 16 residues. Looked up from germline, CDR1 is SEHNR and CDR2 is FQNEAQ (reference sequence). DNA of the CDR3: TGTGCCAGCAGCTATACCCAGAGACAGGGATTCGATACGCAGTATTTT. Amino acids: CASSYTQRQGFDTQYF.

The chain uses TRBV7-9 and TRBJ2-7; TRBD1 or TRBD2 may be the D gene (6 bases each). CDR1 SEHNR and CDR2 FQNEAQ come from the germline V gene (reference sequence). The CDR3 totals 15 residues. V dropped 5 bases and J dropped 5 bases, with 19 bases sitting between them. Written as DNA, the CDR3 is TGTGCCAGCAGCCCGGGGCAGGGGAGGATCCACGAGCAGTACTTC. Translated, it gives CASSPGQGRIHEQYF.

This clonotype has only a few counts. V gene TRBV6-2 or TRBV6-3 combines with J gene TRBJ2-3; D unclear. The germline V gene encodes CDR1 MNHEY and CDR2 SVGEGT. Deletions cut 6 bases from V and 2 bases from J, with 15 bases between. CDR3 size: 15 residues. CDR3: CASSPFPRLTDTQYF. The CDR3 coding sequence is TGTGCCAGCAGCCCATTTCCCAGGCTCACAGATACGCAGTATTTT.

V usage is TRBV6-1 and J usage is TRBJ2-5, with D perhaps matching TRBD2 (5 bases). Germline V lookup: CDR1 MNHNS, CDR2 SASEGT. This CDR3 contains 12 residues. Trimming cost V 2 bases and J 12 bases, with 13 bases left between them. The CDR3 nucleotides are TGTGCCAGCAGTGAAAGACTACTGGGGAAGTACTTC. Protein sequence: CASSERLLGKYF.

A few counts support this clonotype. This chain links TRBV11-2 with TRBJ2-3, with TRBD2 matching over 7 bases. Germline-derived CDR1 and CDR2 are SGHAT and FQNNGV. This CDR3 has 13 residues. The ends lost 4 bases at V and 7 bases at J; junction bases unmatched: 5. CDR3 nucleotides: TGTGCCAGCAGCTCGCGGGACTATCATACGCAGTATTTT. This encodes CASSSRDYHTQYF.